The subject of this entry is one T cell receptor beta chain. This record belongs to a study of blood T cell repertoires in COVID-19. Background on the study: In Cohort 3, a recovered donor had either two negative PCRs, clearance, or symptom resolution. The United States, Italy and Spain supplied acute and convalescent COVID-19 samples. Nucleic acid was either cDNA or gDNA, and it came from T cells, B-cell-depleted T cells, or PBMCs.

The junction had 5 bases not matched to a gene; V was cut back by 5 bases and J by 0 bases. The CDR3 covers 19 residues. CDR1 MNHEY and CDR2 SMNVEV come from the germline V gene (reference sequence). Method: immunoSEQ multiplex PCR; TCRdb's copy keeps in-frame clones and lacks some. Of 200,000 or so clones listed, 87% are singletons. The source material was PBMCs or T cells enriched from blood (not recorded which). This clonotype originated in a man under 40 in a cohort exposed to, infected with or recovered from COVID-19 (not recorded which). The chain couples TRBV27 to TRBJ2-6; 15 bases are a match to TRBD2. For the CDR3, the DNA is TGTGCCAGCAGTCTCGGACTAGCGGGAGGGCGCTCTGGGGCCAACGTCCTGACTTTC. Its protein is CASSLGLAGGRSGANVLTF.